A selection of T cell receptor beta chains follows, all from one sample in a study of beta chain features in type 1 diabetes. Assay: immunoSEQ multiplex PCR; the TCRdb copy retains only in-frame clones and omits some. The sample carries about 240,000 clones, more than 11% recorded once. Sequencing was carried out using naive CD4+ T cells from blood. Receptors were obtained from a man aged 25-45 years with type 1 diabetes. Each CDR3 is given with its conserved first and last residue.

TRBJ2-3 | TRBV2 | CASGPGLSTDTQYF
TRBJ2-7 | TRBV7-9 | CASSLASGGEYEQYF
TRBJ2-4 | TRBV6-1 | CASSAAGTGGVSIQYF
TRBJ2-5 | TRBV9 | CASSVRGGPQETQYF
TRBJ2-2 | TRBV5-1 | CASSLAGIGTGELFF
TRBJ2-4 | TRBV19 | CASSTLAGGWAKNIQYF
TRBJ2-5 | TRBV5-6 | CASSLVQPGQKETQYF
TRBJ1-1 | TRBV30 | CAWSTNTEAFF
TRBJ2-5 | TRBV7-2 | CASSLAGHSQETQYF
TRBJ2-7 | TRBV30 | CAWSETGYEQYF
TRBJ2-7 | TRBV7-9 | CASSPWAGLDEQYF
TRBJ1-2 | TRBV30 | CAWSVQRGETF
TRBJ2-3 | TRBV19 | CASRRTGGEDTQYF
TRBJ2-2 | TRBV11-3 | CASSLDAMGQVGTGELFF
TRBJ2-5 | TRBV7-2 | CASSYLATGIPRLTQYF
TRBJ1-6 | TRBV30 | CAWSVGQGRSPLHF
TRBJ1-1 | TRBV7-2 | CASSSDRATEAFF
TRBJ2-1 | TRBV28 | CASSPTGYGLAVREQFF
TRBJ2-6 | TRBV7-6 | CASSLGGQGSGANVLTF
TRBJ2-2 | TRBV19 | CASRQAPGELFF
TRBJ2-2 | TRBV6-5 | CASSRVGGELFF
TRBJ2-7 | TRBV7-2 | CASSQRPGTGYEQYF
TRBJ2-2 | TRBV19 | CASSIGTGRANTGELFF
TRBJ2-5 | TRBV10-3 | CAISDRTSGRGETQYF
TRBJ1-1 | TRBV4-1 | CASSQDGRANTEAFF